This T cell receptor beta chain comes out of a study of molecular identifiers for immune sequencing clone quantification. Whole-study findings and limits: The sizes of highly expanded clones could be underestimated when identical TCR molecules share a barcode. Clones above 20 RNA copies held over 98% of effector molecules, under 1% in naive cells.

Making the bulk TCR libraries relied on previously described methods and listed TCR primers. TCRdb passed the PCR reads through MiXCR, listing each CDR3 protein once. Among tens of thousands of distinct CDR3 sequences listed, 24% were seen once. Naive CD8 T cells were sorted as CD8+CD4-CCR7+CD45RA+. On this clonotype itself: What it recognizes is unknown.

The sample taken for sequencing was naive CD8+ T cells from blood, with Jurkat cell RNA spiked in. Subset of the sample: FACS-sorted CD8+CD4-CCR7+CD45RA+ naive T cells. This clonotype originated in a human donor in good health. Some libraries in this study had Jurkat cell RNA spiked in.

The CDR3 here is CASSYRTGIYEQYF. The CDR3, as DNA: TGTGCCAGCAGTTACCGGACAGGGATCTACGAGCAGTACTTC. This chain uses TRBV6-5 with TRBJ2-7; 8 bases agree with TRBD1. This CDR3 has 14 residues. V was clipped by 2 bases and J by 3 bases; unmatched bases: 3. CDR1 MNHEY and CDR2 SVGAGI come from the germline V gene.